These 23 T cell receptor beta chains were sequenced from one sample in a study of T cells in Graves' hyperthyroidism and ophthalmopathy. It was RNA transcripts that yielded the amplified TCR beta CDR3 regions. The HTBI primer set served for first-round RT-PCR of the TCR CDR3. One entry per CDR3 protein, called by TCRdb with MiXCR from the multiplex PCR reads. This table has fewer than 450,000 distinct CDR3 sequences, approximately 16% appearing once. The sample taken for sequencing was blood. The receptors derive from a woman aged 55-69 years with Graves' ophthalmopathy.

Many counts were recorded for this clonotype. As DNA, the CDR3 is TGTGCCAGCAGCGTAGGTCTAGCGGGAGGGGAAGAGACCCAGTACTTC. Its protein product is CASSVGLAGGEETQYF. The chain combines TRBV9 with TRBJ2-5; 12 nucleotides agree with TRBD2. Trimming removed 0 bases from V and 3 bases from J; junction bases left unmatched: 3. The CDR3 spans 16 residues. Germline lookup yields CDR1 SGDLS and CDR2 YYNGEE.

At least ten counts were recorded for this clonotype. J is TRBJ1-6 and V is TRBV12-3 or TRBV12-4, with D uncertain. The ends were cut back, 3 bases at V and 9 bases at J, with 18 bases in the middle. The CDR3 runs to 16 residues. CDR3 coding DNA: TGTGCCAGCAGTTTCCAACCGGCTACGGTTTTTTCACCCCTCCACTTT. Amino acids: CASSFQPATVFSPLHF.

This clonotype was counted between two and nine times. V and J are TRBV7-9 and TRBJ2-3, with TRBD2 matching 14 bases. J lost 3 bases, V lost 5 bases, and 4 bases had no gene match. Germline values: CDR1 SEHNR, CDR2 FQNEAQ (reference sequence). The CDR3 is made up of 16 amino acids. The CDR3 DNA reads TGTGCCAGCAGCCCGTGGACTAGCGGGAGGACAGATACGCAGTATTTT. The encoded protein is CASSPWTSGRTDTQYF.

This clonotype was seen ten or more times. The CDR3 here is CASSSVRVPRDYGYTF. The CDR3 DNA reads as TGTGCCAGCAGCTCGGTACGTGTCCCGAGGGACTATGGCTACACCTTC. The chain is built from TRBV7-9 and TRBJ1-2; D not resolved. This CDR3 contains 16 residues. Germline V gene lookup returns CDR1 SEHNR and CDR2 FQNEAQ (reference sequence). Trimming cost V 4 bases and J 3 bases, with 18 bases left between them.

This clonotype was observed at least ten times. The chain employs TRBV20-1 and TRBJ1-2; TRBD1 is a possible D gene (6 bases). The germline gives CDR1 DFQATT, CDR2 SNEGSKA (reference sequence). V was cut by 6 bases and J by 2 bases, with 13 bases left in between. This CDR3 is 13 amino acids long. The CDR3 DNA follows: TGCAGTGCCGGGGGGGGCCTGAACTATGGCTACACCTTC. The encoded protein is CSAGGGLNYGYTF.

This clonotype was counted many times. This rearrangement joins TRBV3-1 to TRBJ1-1; possible D gene TRBD1, 5 bases. V was shortened by 1 base and J by 4 bases, with 10 bases between the two germline ends. CDR3 length: 14 residues. Germline V gene sequence: CDR1 LGHDT, CDR2 YNNKEL (reference sequence). Here the CDR3 reads CASSQVGQGTEAFF. DNA for the CDR3: TGTGCCAGCAGCCAAGTGGGGCAGGGCACTGAAGCTTTCTTT.

This clonotype was recorded many times. This chain links TRBV28 with TRBJ2-7; no clear D gene. Trimming removed 7 bases from V and 1 base from J, with 8 bases in between. Germline CDR1 MDHEN, CDR2 SYDVKM. The CDR3 totals 12 residues. The CDR3 sequence is CASTGSSYEQYF. CDR3 in DNA: TGTGCCAGCACCGGCAGTTCCTACGAGCAGTACTTC.

The chain links TRBV19 to TRBJ2-4; D perhaps matches TRBD2 (6 bases). There are 14 residues in the CDR3. CDR1 and CDR2 from the germline V gene are LNHDA and SQIVND (reference sequence). The V and J ends lost 4 bases and 7 bases respectively, with 14 bases between them. The CDR3 here is CASSTYFGGNIQYF. CDR3 DNA sequence: TGTGCCAGTAGTACTTACTTTGGGGGGAACATTCAGTACTTC.

The chain has TRBV6-1 and TRBJ2-1; a weak D match, TRBD2 (5 bases). CDR1 MNHNS and CDR2 SASEGT come from the germline V gene. V gave up 5 bases and J gave up 0 bases, with 11 bases separating them. The CDR3 runs 15 residues. In DNA, the CDR3 is TGTGCCAGCAGTCCCTATAGCGCCTCCTACAATGAGCAGTTCTTC. Translating it yields CASSPYSASYNEQFF.

This clonotype occurred many times. This sequence joins TRBV3-1 and TRBJ1-4; 8 bases fit TRBD1. Germline assignment: CDR1 LGHDT and CDR2 YNNKEL (reference sequence). This CDR3 has 17 amino acids. Trimming took 2 bases from V and 2 from J; bases not matched to a gene: 7. CDR3 DNA sequence: TGTGCCAGCAGCCAACCCCAGACAGGGGCGACTAATGAAAAACTGTTTTTT. Encoded protein: CASSQPQTGATNEKLFF.

In its sample, this clonotype was seen many times. This chain links TRBV6-6 with TRBJ2-5; 14 bases are a match to TRBD2. The CDR3 is made up of 18 amino acids. Germline CDR1 MNHNY, CDR2 SVGAGI (reference sequence). With 0 bases clipped from V and 2 bases from J, the junction kept 5 bases outside the gene matches. CDR3 loop: CASSYSGRLAGGQETQYF. For the CDR3, the DNA is TGTGCCAGCAGTTACTCGGGGAGACTAGCGGGAGGGCAAGAGACCCAGTACTTC.

This clonotype was detected ten times or more. The genes are TRBV3-1 and TRBJ2-7; perhaps TRBD2 as D (5 bases). This CDR3 spans 14 amino acids. Trimming shortened V by 0 bases and J by 4 bases, and 10 bases separated the two germline ends. In germline, CDR1 is LGHDT, CDR2 YNNKEL (reference sequence). CDR3 sequence reads: CASSQDLTGYEQYF. CDR3 nucleotides: TGTGCCAGCAGCCAAGACCTCACGGGGTACGAGCAGTACTTC.

The V gene is TRBV5-8, the J gene TRBJ1-3, with D hard to call. This CDR3 has 14 amino acids. V was cut by 1 base and J by 0 bases, with 5 bases left in between. In germline, CDR1 is SGHTS, CDR2 YDEGEE. CDR3 DNA sequence: TGTGCCAGCAGCTTGTGGGGCTCTGGAAACACCATATATTTT. It translates to CASSLWGSGNTIYF.

The rearrangement joins TRBV29-1 to TRBJ2-2, with a weak D call TRBD1 (7 bases). There are 13 residues in the CDR3. The germline V gene encodes CDR1 SQVTM and CDR2 ANQGSEA. Trimming cost V 8 bases and J 8 bases, with 18 bases left between them. The CDR3 sequence is CSTGDFKAGELFF. CDR3 DNA: TGCAGCACAGGGGACTTTAAGGCGGGGGAGCTGTTTTTT.

This clonotype was picked up many times. The V and J genes are TRBV7-9 and TRBJ1-1; D is uncertain. Between the trimmed V and J ends, which lost 1 base and 1 base, there was a span of 10 bases. Germline CDR1 reads SEHNR; CDR2 reads FQNEAQ (reference sequence). The CDR3 spans 15 residues. The CDR3 region has the DNA TGTGCCAGCAGCTTAGATGTGGTGTCGAACACTGAAGCTTTCTTT. Residues: CASSLDVVSNTEAFF.

This clonotype was counted at least ten times. V usage is TRBV7-9 and J usage is TRBJ2-1; D not certain. The germline V gene encodes CDR1 SEHNR and CDR2 FQNEAQ (reference sequence). V was pared by 5 bases and J by 6 bases, with 20 bases between. The CDR3 totals 16 residues. The DNA of the CDR3 is TGTGCCAGCAGCCCACCTTTAATAGCAAGGTTCAATGAGCAGTTCTTC. It translates to CASSPPLIARFNEQFF.

The sample holds a few counts of this clonotype. The CDR3 DNA sequence: TGTGCCAGCAGTGGGGGTATCGGCGGGGAGCTGTTTTTT. Residues: CASSGGIGGELFF. The rearrangement joins TRBV27 to TRBJ2-2; possibly TRBD1 or TRBD2 for D (5 bases each). This CDR3 is 13 amino acids long. Per germline, CDR1 MNHEY and CDR2 SMNVEV (reference sequence). The V and J ends lost 5 bases and 7 bases respectively, with 11 bases between them.

This clonotype occurred many times. The rearrangement uses TRBV7-9 and TRBJ2-1; 9 bases are a match to TRBD2. Germline V gene lookup returns CDR1 SEHNR and CDR2 FQNEAQ (reference sequence). The V and J ends lost 5 bases and 4 bases, in that order; junction bases with no gene match: 6. CDR3 length: 15 residues. Here the CDR3 DNA reads TGTGCCAGCAGCCCAGGCGGGGGGGGATACAATGAGCAGTTCTTC. Translation gives CASSPGGGGYNEQFF. Full variable domain (outside the CDR3, taken from reference TRBV7-9 and TRBJ2-1): DTGVSQNPRHKITKRGQNVTFRCDPISEHNRLYWYRQTLGQGPEFLTYFQNEAQLEKSRLLSDRFSAERPKGSFSTLEIQRTEQGDSAMYLCASSPGGGGYNEQFFGPGTRLTVL.

This clonotype was seen a handful of times. This chain joins TRBV6-1 and TRBJ1-5; 7 bases line up with TRBD1. The trim removed 8 bases at V and 5 bases at J, leaving 6 bases unmatched. The germline gives CDR1 MNHNS, CDR2 SASEGT. There are 13 residues in the CDR3. CDR3 amino acids: CASSPQGDQPQHF. The CDR3, as DNA: TGTGCCAGCTCCCCCCAGGGGGATCAGCCCCAGCATTTT.

This clonotype was observed at least ten times. CDR3 protein: CAISGTSGHSYEQYF. In DNA form, the CDR3 reads TGTGCCATCAGTGGGACTAGCGGACACTCCTACGAGCAGTACTTC. The chain combines TRBV10-3 with TRBJ2-7; 10 bases agree with TRBD2. Germline V gene data show CDR1 as ENHRY and CDR2 as SYGVKD. The CDR3 extends over 15 amino acids. V shed 4 bases, J shed 0 bases, and the junction held 3 bases outside the gene matches.

This sequence joins TRBV7-2 and TRBJ1-4; D ambiguous. Germline V gene lookup returns CDR1 SGHTA and CDR2 FQGNSA. V lost 1 base to trimming and J lost 11 bases, with 14 bases between them. The CDR3 extends over 14 amino acids. CDR3 in DNA: TGTGCCAGCAGCTTAGACGCCCAGGCCGGGAAACTGTTTTTT. Protein: CASSLDAQAGKLFF.

This clonotype has a count of ten or more. The chain has TRBV5-4 and TRBJ2-3; 7 bases line up with TRBD2. The CDR3 sequence is 16 residues long. CDR1 and CDR2 from the germline V gene are SGHNT and YYREEE (reference sequence). With V trimmed by 4 bases and J by 1 base, 9 bases remained unmatched. The chain's CDR3 is CASSLYRGRGTDTQYF. In DNA, the CDR3 is TGTGCCAGCAGCCTGTACAGAGGGAGGGGCACAGATACGCAGTATTTT.

This clonotype was seen repeatedly, ten times or more. V and J are TRBV27 and TRBJ1-2; D call uncertain. The germline V and J ends were trimmed by 4 bases and 6 bases, with 12 bases remaining between them. Germline assignment: CDR1 MNHEY and CDR2 SMNVEV (reference sequence). CDR3 length equals 13 residues. CDR3 DNA sequence: TGTGCCAGCAGTTCTCAAGGGTACGATGGCTACACCTTC. Residues: CASSSQGYDGYTF.